This TCR beta chain was obtained from a study of blood T cell repertoires in COVID-19. Overall study context: PBMCs, B-cell-depleted T cells, or T cells were the source of the cDNA or gDNA that made up the material.

Authors' data handling: Estimation of nucleated cell counts relied on the amplification of reference gene primers. Sequenced by immunoSEQ multiplex PCR; TCRdb stores in-frame clones only, minus some. The V and J calls and clone size come from that table; D and trimming were worked out from the DNA. This sample carries about 21,000 clones, approximately 91% of them seen once, and the ten largest clones take 8.5% to 14%. Germline V gene lookup returns CDR1 MGHRA and CDR2 YSYEKL. CDR3 length equals 17 residues. V was trimmed by 1 base and J by 1 base, leaving 15 bases between them. The sample was peripheral blood. The chain employs TRBV4-1 and TRBJ2-3; possibly TRBD2 for D (6 bases). This receptor was obtained from a human donor in a cohort sampled during active COVID-19. The CDR3: CASSQGGLRGRTDTQYF. The CDR3 DNA reads TGCGCCAGCAGCCAAGGAGGTCTGCGGGGACGCACAGATACGCAGTATTTT.